The sequence of this TCR beta chain was determined in a study of blood T cell repertoires in COVID-19. V lost 1 base to trimming and J lost 4 bases; unmatched junction nucleotides: 3. This CDR3 spans 14 amino acids. The germline V gene has CDR1 ENHRY and CDR2 SYGVKD. Libraries were prepared by immunoSEQ multiplex PCR; TCRdb keeps only in-frame clonotypes and omits some of them. Of 250,000 to 350,000 clones detected, 70% to 90% appear once; the ten largest clones hold around 3%. This clone was observed once. The J gene is TRBJ1-1, the V gene TRBV10-3, with TRBD1 matching over 7 bases. Sequenced material: peripheral blood. The receptor comes from a woman aged 30 to 39 with active or convalescent COVID-19. The chain's CDR3 is CAISEFRDSTEAFF. DNA for the CDR3: TGTGCCATCAGTGAGTTTCGGGACAGCACTGAAGCTTTCTTT.